These T cell receptor beta chains were read from a single sample in a study of blood T cell repertoires in COVID-19. Profiling relied on immunoSEQ multiplex PCR, and the TCRdb table lists in-frame clones only, not all of them. This sample carries about 160,000 clones, 80% to 95% of them seen once, and the ten largest clones take over 3.5%. What was sequenced was peripheral blood. The receptors shown here come from a woman in her 50s with acute or convalescent COVID-19. CDR3s include the opening cysteine and the closing phenylalanine or tryptophan. The D gene is left open where the match is weak. Not all rows give a size; the values are once, few, many and, for expanded clones, a class.

cdr3_aa: CASSVNHRGGYNEQFF
cdr3_nt: TGTGCCAGCAGCGTAAACCATAGGGGGGGTTACAATGAGCAGTTCTTC
j_call: TRBJ2-1
v_call: TRBV9
clone_size: -
d_call: -
cdr3_length: 16

cdr3_aa: CATSDFFRTDTQYF
cdr3_nt: TGTGCCACCAGTGATTTCTTCCGGACAGATACGCAGTATTTT
j_call: TRBJ2-3
v_call: TRBV24-1
clone_size: -
d_call: -
cdr3_length: 14

cdr3_aa: CASSLGRSGESVNTEAFF
cdr3_nt: TGTGCCAGCAGCTTAGGCCGGTCAGGGGAATCGGTGAACACTGAAGCTTTCTTT
j_call: TRBJ1-1
v_call: TRBV13
clone_size: -
d_call: -
cdr3_length: 18

cdr3_aa: CASSSIPGVSTEAFF
cdr3_nt: TGCGCCAGCAGCTCTATCCCAGGGGTAAGCACTGAAGCTTTCTTT
j_call: TRBJ1-1
v_call: TRBV5-1
clone_size: -
d_call: -
cdr3_length: 15

cdr3_aa: CASSKLDYNEQFF
cdr3_nt: TGTGCCAGCAGTAAACTAGACTACAATGAGCAGTTCTTC
j_call: TRBJ2-1
v_call: TRBV28
clone_size: -
d_call: -
cdr3_length: 13

cdr3_aa: CASSWAHKTQYF
cdr3_nt: TGTGCCAGCAGTTGGGCCCACAAGACCCAGTACTTC
j_call: TRBJ2-5
v_call: TRBV28
clone_size: -
d_call: -
cdr3_length: 12

cdr3_aa: CASSGDRGTGEKLFF
cdr3_nt: TGTGCCAGCAGCGGGGACAGGGGGACGGGTGAAAAACTGTTTTTT
j_call: TRBJ1-4
v_call: TRBV7-8
clone_size: -
d_call: TRBD1
cdr3_length: 15

cdr3_aa: CAWSPVYYNEQFF
cdr3_nt: TGTGCCTGGAGTCCAGTTTATTACAATGAGCAGTTCTTC
j_call: TRBJ2-1
v_call: TRBV30
clone_size: once
d_call: -
cdr3_length: 13

cdr3_aa: CAWSTSKNMKTQYF
cdr3_nt: TGTGCCTGGAGTACCTCAAAAAACATGAAGACCCAGTACTTC
j_call: TRBJ2-5
v_call: TRBV30
clone_size: -
d_call: -
cdr3_length: 14

cdr3_aa: CASRAGGRQPQHF
cdr3_nt: TGTGCCAGCAGGGCGGGGGGGCGTCAGCCCCAGCATTTT
j_call: TRBJ1-5
v_call: TRBV12-3/TRBV12-4
clone_size: -
d_call: -
cdr3_length: 13

cdr3_aa: CASSLFGRWGHSDGTIYF
cdr3_nt: TGTGCCAGCAGTTTATTTGGGAGGTGGGGTCATTCTGACGGCACCATATATTTT
j_call: TRBJ1-3
v_call: TRBV28
clone_size: -
d_call: -
cdr3_length: 18

cdr3_aa: CASSPPGQGGAKNIQYF
cdr3_nt: TGTGCCAGCTCACCCCCAGGACAGGGAGGTGCCAAAAACATTCAGTACTTC
j_call: TRBJ2-4
v_call: TRBV18
clone_size: -
d_call: TRBD1
cdr3_length: 17

cdr3_aa: CASSLDDGMEQYF
cdr3_nt: TGTGCCAGCAGCCTGGACGACGGGATGGAGCAGTACTTC
j_call: TRBJ2-7
v_call: TRBV3-1/TRBV3-2
clone_size: -
d_call: -
cdr3_length: 13

cdr3_aa: CASSRLTGPYNSPLHF
cdr3_nt: TGTGCCAGCAGTCGACTGACAGGTCCCTATAATTCACCCCTCCACTTT
j_call: TRBJ1-6
v_call: TRBV5-6
clone_size: few
d_call: -
cdr3_length: 16

cdr3_aa: CASSLGGREKLFF
cdr3_nt: TGCGCCAGCAGCTTAGGAGGCCGGGAAAAACTGTTTTTT
j_call: TRBJ1-4
v_call: TRBV5-1
clone_size: once
d_call: -
cdr3_length: 13

cdr3_aa: CASSPRTDFFYGYTF
cdr3_nt: TGTGCCAGCAGCCCTCGGACAGATTTCTTCTATGGCTACACCTTC
j_call: TRBJ1-2
v_call: TRBV7-3
clone_size: -
d_call: -
cdr3_length: 15

cdr3_aa: CASSYSTWTNYNEQFF
cdr3_nt: TGTGCCAGCAGTTACTCGACATGGACAAATTACAATGAGCAGTTCTTC
j_call: TRBJ2-1
v_call: TRBV6-2/TRBV6-3
clone_size: -
d_call: -
cdr3_length: 16

cdr3_aa: CASSLGQAGEKLFF
cdr3_nt: TGCGCCAGCAGCCTTGGACAGGCGGGTGAAAAACTGTTTTTT
j_call: TRBJ1-4
v_call: TRBV5-1
clone_size: -
d_call: TRBD1
cdr3_length: 14

cdr3_aa: CASTSFGTANQPQHF
cdr3_nt: TGTGCCAGCACCTCTTTCGGGACAGCCAATCAGCCCCAGCATTTT
j_call: TRBJ1-5
v_call: TRBV6-5
clone_size: -
d_call: TRBD1
cdr3_length: 15

cdr3_aa: CASSLSVAGGPSSTDTQYF
cdr3_nt: TGTGCCAGCAGTTTATCGGTAGCGGGAGGGCCGTCCTCCACAGATACGCAGTATTTT
j_call: TRBJ2-3
v_call: TRBV28
clone_size: -
d_call: TRBD2
cdr3_length: 19

cdr3_aa: CASSFYSNQPQHF
cdr3_nt: TGTGCCAGCAGCTTTTATAGCAATCAGCCCCAGCATTTT
j_call: TRBJ1-5
v_call: TRBV11-2
clone_size: -
d_call: -
cdr3_length: 13

cdr3_aa: CASSIQETQYF
cdr3_nt: TGTGCCAGCAGCATACAAGAGACCCAGTACTTC
j_call: TRBJ2-5
v_call: TRBV3-1/TRBV3-2
clone_size: -
d_call: -
cdr3_length: 11

cdr3_aa: CASSLWGPDNEKLFF
cdr3_nt: TGTGCCAGCAGTTTGTGGGGGCCAGATAATGAAAAACTGTTTTTT
j_call: TRBJ1-4
v_call: TRBV28
clone_size: -
d_call: -
cdr3_length: 15

cdr3_aa: CASSISWDRDESPLHF
cdr3_nt: TGTGCCAGTAGTATAAGTTGGGACAGGGATGAATCACCCCTCCACTTT
j_call: TRBJ1-6
v_call: TRBV19
clone_size: -
d_call: TRBD1
cdr3_length: 16